The rows below give T cell receptor beta chains drawn from one sample of a study of blood T cell repertoires in COVID-19. Only in-frame clones appear in the TCRdb table, and some are missing; sequencing was by immunoSEQ multiplex PCR. The table includes roughly 250,000 clones, around 90% detected once. The sample taken for sequencing was PBMCs or T cells enriched from blood (not recorded which). These receptors were collected from a woman between 25 and 40 years old with acute COVID-19. The CDR3 runs from the conserved cysteine through the conserved F or W. The D gene is left open where the match is weak. Size values are once, few and many counts, or a class for expanded clones, and some rows have none.

TRBV27,NA,NA,TRBJ2-4,TGTGCCAGCAGTTTAGGGGGGTTGGCGGTAGCCAAAAACATTCAGTACTTC,CASSLGGLAVAKNIQYF
TRBV29-1,once,NA,TRBJ1-2,TGCAGCGCTAGTGGACAGAACTATGGCTACACCTTC,CSASGQNYGYTF
TRBV3-1/TRBV3-2,NA,NA,TRBJ2-7,TGTGCCAGCAGCCAAGACCAGGGATACTCCTACGAGCAGTACTTC,CASSQDQGYSYEQYF
TRBV30,few,NA,TRBJ1-1,TGTGCCTACCACAGGAACACTGAAGCTTTCTTT,CAYHRNTEAFF
TRBV6-5,once,NA,TRBJ1-3,TGTGCCAGCAGCACCGGAGGGGGAAACACCATATATTTT,CASSTGGGNTIYF
TRBV6-2/TRBV6-3,NA,NA,TRBJ1-2,TGTGCCAGCAGTGCCAGACAGGTCGGCTATGGCTACACCTTC,CASSARQVGYGYTF
TRBV6-5,NA,TRBD1,TRBJ1-1,TGTGCCAGCAGGCCTACAGGGGGCTTCACTGAAGCTTTCTTT,CASRPTGGFTEAFF
TRBV2,NA,NA,TRBJ2-7,TGTGCCAGCAGCACCCTAAGAGGTTACGAGCAGTACTTC,CASSTLRGYEQYF
TRBV14,NA,NA,TRBJ1-5,TGTGCCAGCAGCCAGGGGCATCAGCCCCAGCATTTT,CASSQGHQPQHF
TRBV2,NA,NA,TRBJ2-7,TGTGCCAGCACTCGGGGGGCGCGCGACGAGCAGTACTTC,CASTRGARDEQYF
TRBV27,NA,TRBD1,TRBJ2-7,TGTGCCAGCGGGAAAGGACAGGGAACCTACGAGCAGTACTTC,CASGKGQGTYEQYF
TRBV6-5,NA,TRBD1,TRBJ2-5,TGTGCCAGCGCCCACAGGGGGCAATGGGAGACCCAGTACTTC,CASAHRGQWETQYF
TRBV5-1,NA,NA,TRBJ1-6,TGCGCCAGCAGCTTATCGCCTTCCCTAGGAAATTCACCCCTCCACTTT,CASSLSPSLGNSPLHF
TRBV30,NA,TRBD2,TRBJ2-7,TGTGCCTGGAGGGACGGGGGGGTAGGGTACGAGCAGTACTTC,CAWRDGGVGYEQYF
TRBV7-3,NA,NA,TRBJ2-3,TGTGCCAGCAGCTCACAGGATCTTGGCGCGCAGTATTTT,CASSSQDLGAQYF
TRBV6-5,NA,NA,TRBJ2-2,TGTGCCAGCAGTCCCTTAGGGGGTACCGGGGAGCTGTTTTTT,CASSPLGGTGELFF
TRBV10-2,NA,TRBD2,TRBJ2-5,TGCGCCAGCAGTACTAGCGGGGACACCCAGTACTTC,CASSTSGDTQYF
TRBV18,NA,TRBD1,TRBJ2-7,TGTGCCAGCTCACCTAAACAGGGGGCAACCTACGAGCAGTACTTC,CASSPKQGATYEQYF
TRBV2,NA,TRBD1,TRBJ1-5,TGTGCCAGCAGCGGAGACAGGGGGCGCGTTCAGCCCCAGCATTTT,CASSGDRGRVQPQHF
TRBV2,NA,TRBD2,TRBJ2-1,TGTGCCAGCAGCGACCGATGGACTAGCGGCATCTCCGCAACCTACAATGAGCAGTTCTTC,CASSDRWTSGISATYNEQFF